The 15 T cell receptor beta chains listed next were all sequenced from one sample in a study of T cell responses to AZD1222 COVID-19 vaccine. Sequencing was performed with immunoSEQ multiplex PCR; in TCRdb, only in-frame clones are kept and a portion is missing. This table holds roughly 130,000 clones, approximately 90% found once. Source: peripheral blood, taken on day 0 of AZD1222 vaccination. The receptors stem from an adult in good health.

The chain employs TRBV5-5 and TRBJ2-1; unclear D gene. The germline CDR1 and CDR2 sequences are SGHKS and YYEKEE (reference sequence). This CDR3 is built from 13 residues. V lost 0 bases and J lost 5, with 6 bases in between. The CDR3 DNA reads as TGTGCCAGCAGCTTGGGGGTCAACAATGAGCAGTTCTTC. It encodes CASSLGVNNEQFF.

V gene TRBV7-8 combines with J gene TRBJ1-3; D unclear. The CDR3 consists of 17 residues. V gave up 1 base and J gave up 0 bases, with 13 bases separating them. CDR1 SGHVS and CDR2 FQNEAQ come from the germline V gene. The CDR3 region is CASSLVAPGPSGNTIYF. For the CDR3, the DNA is TGTGCCAGCAGCTTAGTGGCTCCGGGCCCCTCTGGAAACACCATATATTTT.

This sequence joins TRBV7-2 and TRBJ2-7; TRBD2 matches at 11 bases. Germline V gene sequence: CDR1 SGHTA, CDR2 FQGNSA. This CDR3 contains 17 residues. Trimming removed 5 bases from V and 1 base from J; junction bases left unmatched: 10. The CDR3 sequence is CASSPGGRLAGSYEQYF. Written as DNA, the CDR3 is TGTGCCAGCAGCCCCGGGGGGCGACTAGCGGGGTCCTACGAGCAGTACTTC. Looking up the rest from reference TRBV7-2 and TRBJ2-7 gives the full variable domain: GAGVSQSPSNKVTEKGKDVELRCDPISGHTALYWYRQSLGQGLEFLIYFQGNSAPDKSGLPSDRFSAERTGGSVSTLTIQRTQQEDSAVYLCASSPGGRLAGSYEQYFGPGTRLTVT.

The DNA for the CDR3 is TGTGCCAGCAGCGTAGCCACAGGAGACTATAATTCACCCCTCCACTTT. Translating gives CASSVATGDYNSPLHF. The chain links TRBV9 to TRBJ1-6; tentative D call: TRBD1 (5 bases). Trimming pared 0 bases from V and 3 bases from J, leaving 10 bases between. Germline V gene data show CDR1 as SGDLS and CDR2 as YYNGEE. This CDR3 spans 16 amino acids.

The rearrangement uses TRBV5-1 and TRBJ2-3; 12 bases line up with TRBD2. The CDR3 has 19 amino acids. Germline values: CDR1 SGHRS, CDR2 YFSETQ. The trim removed 4 bases at V and 3 bases at J, leaving 15 bases unmatched. As DNA, the CDR3 is TGCGCCAGCAGCCCGTCTAGCGGGAGGGCCTCTTCGGAGACAGATACGCAGTATTTT. Amino acid sequence: CASSPSSGRASSETDTQYF.

This clone rates as medium-sized. The chain couples TRBV19 to TRBJ2-3; D ambiguous. Germline lookup yields CDR1 LNHDA and CDR2 SQIVND (reference sequence). The V and J ends lost 10 bases and 1 base respectively, with 12 bases between them. CDR3 length equals 13 residues. CDR3: CATNAGRTDTQYF. CDR3 sequence (DNA): TGTGCCACCAACGCCGGTCGCACAGATACGCAGTATTTT.

V is TRBV12-3 or TRBV12-4 and J is TRBJ2-3; D is unresolved. Trimming removed 8 bases at V and 5 bases at J, with 8 bases between. The CDR3 is made up of 11 amino acids. CDR3 coding DNA: TGTGCCAGCTGCTTCCGAGATACGCAGTATTTT. It encodes CASCFRDTQYF.

The rearrangement links TRBV27 to TRBJ2-3; either TRBD1 or TRBD2 may supply D (5 bases each). Trimming removed 1 base at V and 6 bases at J, with 11 bases between. The CDR3 runs to 14 residues. Looked up from germline, CDR1 is MNHEY and CDR2 is SMNVEV (reference sequence). The CDR3 loop reads CASSLWGWGDTQYF. In DNA form, the CDR3 reads TGTGCCAGCAGTTTATGGGGGTGGGGCGATACGCAGTATTTT.

The chain carries TRBV18 and TRBJ1-6, with 8 bases matching TRBD1. The germline CDR1 and CDR2 sequences are KGHSH and LQKENI. This CDR3 comprises 16 residues. Trimming took 4 bases from V and 9 from J; bases not matched to a gene: 11. The CDR3: CASSRADRVDASPLHF. CDR3 nucleotide sequence: TGTGCCAGCTCACGCGCGGACAGGGTGGATGCTTCACCCCTCCACTTT.

The rearrangement uses TRBV6-2 or TRBV6-3 and TRBJ1-2; the D gene is possibly TRBD1 (5 bases). Germline V gene lookup returns CDR1 MNHEY and CDR2 SVGEGT. This CDR3 is 14 amino acids long. V was pared by 0 bases and J by 4 bases, with 9 bases between. The CDR3 spells CASSYSAGTYGYTF. The CDR3 nucleotides read TGTGCCAGCAGTTACTCGGCAGGGACCTATGGCTACACCTTC.

The chain employs TRBV5-1 and TRBJ2-7; 7 positions agree with TRBD1. V was clipped by 1 base and J by 3 bases; unmatched bases: 4. Germline CDR1 is SGHRS and CDR2 is YFSETQ. CDR3 length: 14 residues. CDR3 amino acids: CASSLSGTDYEQYF. CDR3 in DNA: TGCGCCAGCAGCTTGAGTGGGACAGACTACGAGCAGTACTTC.

This clone was observed a single time. The V call is TRBV9, the J call TRBJ1-1; TRBD1 agrees at 7 bases. Germline V gene data show CDR1 as SGDLS and CDR2 as YYNGEE. After removal of 2 bases from V and 7 bases from J, the junction contained 5 bases not matched to a gene. This CDR3 is built from 13 residues. CDR3 amino acids: CASSVGTGDEAFF. DNA of the CDR3: TGTGCCAGCAGCGTGGGTACAGGGGATGAAGCTTTCTTT.

The chain carries TRBV29-1 and TRBJ2-5; 7 bases align to TRBD1. Losses at the gene ends were 7 bases for V and 5 bases for J; bases not matched to a gene: 4. This CDR3 is built from 11 residues. The germline CDR1 and CDR2 sequences are SQVTM and ANQGSEA. The CDR3 bases are TGCAGCGCTAAACAGGGGGAGACCCAGTACTTC. Protein product: CSAKQGETQYF.

This chain connects TRBV9 to TRBJ1-3, with unresolved D. Germline CDR1 reads SGDLS; CDR2 reads YYNGEE. V was trimmed by 0 bases and J by 0 bases, leaving 13 bases between them. The CDR3 has 17 amino acids. The CDR3 is CASSVGTNSISGNTIYF. DNA for the CDR3: TGTGCCAGCAGCGTAGGAACCAATTCAATCTCTGGAAACACCATATATTTT.

The chain joins TRBV19 to TRBJ2-5; a weak D match, TRBD1 (5 bases). Germline lookup yields CDR1 LNHDA and CDR2 SQIVND (reference sequence). Between the trimmed V and J ends, which lost 1 base and 3 bases, there was a span of 12 bases. The CDR3 totals 15 residues. The CDR3 DNA follows: TGTGCCAGTAGTATAGTCCAGAGACAGAAAGAGACCCAGTACTTC. It yields the protein CASSIVQRQKETQYF.